The 32 T cell receptor beta chains presented below share a single source sample, sequenced in a study of graft-versus-host responses after intestinal transplantation (dated by TCRdb to the early 2020s). Libraries were built with the immunoSEQ multiplex PCR assay. As stored in TCRdb, this immuneACCESS dataset retains in-frame rearrangements with V and J assigned. A fraction of the clones does not appear; measured against another copy, unresolved V genes explain less than half of the discrepancy, and the remainder lacks a known reason. The sample table holds about 64,000 clones, of which just under 95% were seen once. Together, the top ten hold 6.5% to 8% of the sample. This material consisted of bone marrow, taken roughly 110 weeks after intestinal transplantation. All receptors derive from a human patient who received an intestinal transplant, so some T cells may come from the graft donor.

This chain uses TRBV19 with TRBJ2-2; the D gene is possibly TRBD2 (5 bases). Germline CDR1 and CDR2: LNHDA and SQIVND (reference sequence). V was trimmed by 6 bases and J by 7 bases, leaving 24 bases between them. This CDR3 has 17 amino acids. The CDR3 region has the DNA TGTGCCAGTAGGGGCCCCCGAGGACTGGCCCCAAGCGGGGAGCTGTTTTTT. It translates to CASRGPRGLAPSGELFF.

This chain links TRBV6-1 with TRBJ1-5; D uncertain. CDR1 and CDR2 from the germline V gene are MNHNS and SASEGT. With 5 bases removed from V and 0 bases from J, the gap between germline ends came to 11 bases. This CDR3 contains 15 residues. The CDR3 loop is CASSHQEFSNQPQHF. In DNA form, the CDR3 reads TGTGCCAGCAGTCACCAGGAATTTAGCAATCAGCCCCAGCATTTT.

The chain couples TRBV5-5 to TRBJ1-1; D gene unclear. Germline V gene lookup returns CDR1 SGHKS and CDR2 YYEKEE (reference sequence). CDR3 length equals 14 residues. The ends were cut back, 4 bases at V and 7 bases at J, with 17 bases in the middle. The CDR3, as DNA: TGTGCCAGCAGCCATTTAAAAGAAAGAGTTGAAGCTTTCTTT. Translated: CASSHLKERVEAFF. The variable domain in full, completed from reference TRBV5-5 and TRBJ1-1, reads DAGVTQSPTHLIKTRGQQVTLRCSPISGHKSVSWYQQVLGQGPQFIFQYYEKEERGRGNFPDRFSARQFPNYSSELNVNALLLGDSALYLCASSHLKERVEAFFGQGTRLTVV.

The CDR3 protein is CASTPNDKISYNEQFF. The CDR3 DNA sequence: TGTGCCAGCACCCCGAACGACAAGATCTCCTACAATGAGCAGTTCTTC. The chain recombines TRBV25-1 with TRBJ2-1, with D uncertain. Deletions cut 7 bases from V and 0 bases from J, with 16 bases between. This CDR3 is built from 16 residues. Germline assignment: CDR1 MGHDK and CDR2 SYGVNS.

This chain joins TRBV6-1 and TRBJ1-5, with D hard to call. The CDR3 totals 14 residues. Germline CDR1 reads MNHNS; CDR2 reads SASEGT. V dropped 6 bases and J dropped 0 bases, with 9 bases sitting between them. The CDR3 loop reads CASRQSYSNQPQHF. The CDR3 DNA is TGTGCCAGCAGGCAGAGTTATAGCAATCAGCCCCAGCATTTT.

This chain uses TRBV30 with TRBJ1-2; D not certain. Germline V CDR1 and CDR2: GTSNPN, SVGIG (reference sequence). This CDR3 has 12 residues. Trimming took 1 base from V and 0 from J, leaving 3 bases between them. CDR3 nucleotide sequence: TGTGCCTGGAGTGAAACTAACTATGGCTACACCTTC. It encodes CAWSETNYGYTF.

This clone occurred once. CDR3 in DNA: TGTGCCAGCAGCCAGGGTCAAACCCTACTCTACGAGCAGTACTTC. The encoded protein is CASSQGQTLLYEQYF. The chain is built from TRBV13 and TRBJ2-5, with D tentatively TRBD1 (5 bases). The end of the DNA aligns better with TRBJ2-7, so the J call may be wrong. Germline V gives CDR1 PRHDT, CDR2 FYEKMQ (reference sequence). The CDR3 extends over 15 amino acids.

The rearrangement links TRBV9 to TRBJ2-7; D is ambiguous. V was clipped by 0 bases and J by 4 bases, with 8 bases between them. The CDR3 has 13 residues. The germline V gene has CDR1 SGDLS and CDR2 YYNGEE. This CDR3 reads CASSVGLQYEQYF. For the CDR3, the DNA is TGTGCCAGCAGCGTAGGTCTGCAGTACGAGCAGTACTTC.

The chain couples TRBV11-2 to TRBJ2-2; tentatively, D is TRBD1 or TRBD2 (5 bases each). This CDR3 has 12 amino acids. V dropped 3 bases and J dropped 7 bases, with 6 bases sitting between them. In germline, CDR1 is SGHAT, CDR2 FQNNGV. The CDR3, as DNA: TGTGCCAGCAGCTTGGGGGTCGGGGAGCTGTTTTTT. Amino acid sequence: CASSLGVGELFF.

This chain connects TRBV2 to TRBJ2-1; 9 bases fit TRBD2. The CDR3 consists of 14 residues. Germline lookup yields CDR1 SNHLY and CDR2 FYNNEI. The trim removed 10 bases at V and 8 bases at J, leaving 12 bases unmatched. The CDR3 loop reads CATSGGTVNDEQFF. The CDR3 DNA is TGTGCCACCAGCGGGGGGACAGTCAACGATGAGCAGTTCTTC.

J is TRBJ1-2 and V is TRBV27; D may be TRBD1 (5 bases). V gave up 4 bases and J gave up 0 bases, with 9 bases separating them. CDR3 size: 14 residues. Per germline, CDR1 MNHEY and CDR2 SMNVEV (reference sequence). CDR3: CASSSGLSNYGYTF. The CDR3 nucleotides read TGTGCCAGCAGTTCAGGGCTTTCTAACTATGGCTACACCTTC.

The V and J genes are TRBV5-5 and TRBJ1-2, with a possible D match to TRBD1 (6 bases). The CDR3 has 16 amino acids. The V and J ends lost 1 base and 7 bases respectively, with 20 bases between them. Germline lookup yields CDR1 SGHKS and CDR2 YYEKEE (reference sequence). The CDR3 DNA reads as TGTGCCAGCAGCTTGACAGGGAACAATTACCCGGGTGGCTACACCTTC. The encoded protein is CASSLTGNNYPGGYTF.

This rearrangement joins TRBV29-1 to TRBJ2-2; tentative D call: TRBD2 (6 bases). The germline V gene encodes CDR1 SQVTM and CDR2 ANQGSEA. V dropped 3 bases and J dropped 2 bases, with 10 bases sitting between them. The CDR3 has 14 amino acids. The CDR3 loop reads CSVEWDFNTGELFF. Written as DNA, the CDR3 is TGCAGCGTTGAGTGGGACTTTAACACCGGGGAGCTGTTTTTT.

This sequence joins TRBV7-9 and TRBJ2-7; TRBD2 aligns across 13 bases. The CDR3 has 15 residues. Unmatched junction bases numbered 6, after V lost 8 bases and J lost 2 bases. The germline gives CDR1 SEHNR, CDR2 FQNEAQ (reference sequence). The CDR3: CASLRGLAGPYEQYF. The CDR3 DNA reads as TGTGCCAGCCTCCGGGGACTAGCGGGACCCTACGAGCAGTACTTC.

V usage is TRBV27 and J usage is TRBJ1-1, with D unclear. CDR3 size: 13 residues. The germline V and J ends were trimmed by 5 bases and 1 base, with 8 bases remaining between them. Per the germline V gene, CDR1 is MNHEY and CDR2 is SMNVEV (reference sequence). CDR3 nucleotides: TGTGCCAGCAGTCCATTCCAGAACACTGAAGCTTTCTTT. This translates into CASSPFQNTEAFF.

This chain connects TRBV6-5 to TRBJ2-1, with unresolved D. V shed 2 bases and J shed 6 bases, with 5 bases lying between them. Germline values: CDR1 MNHEY, CDR2 SVGAGI. CDR3 length equals 12 residues. The CDR3 DNA is TGTGCCAGCAGTTACGATGGCAATGAGCAGTTCTTC. Protein: CASSYDGNEQFF.

About this clone itself: Other DNA sequences in this sample translate to the same CDR3. The chain employs TRBV6-5 and TRBJ2-2, with D unclear. Germline V CDR1 and CDR2: MNHEY, SVGAGI. V dropped 2 bases and J dropped 3 bases, with 4 bases sitting between them. CDR3 length: 13 amino acids. Here the CDR3 DNA reads TGTGCCAGCAGTTACCGGGACACCGGGGAGCTGTTTTTT. It encodes CASSYRDTGELFF.

The chain combines TRBV6-4 with TRBJ1-1, with D uncertain. Trimming removed 1 base from V and 2 bases from J, with 11 bases in between. CDR3 length: 15 residues. Germline V lookup: CDR1 MRHNA, CDR2 SNTAGT. The CDR3, as DNA: TGTGCCAGCAGTGACTGTGGACCGGCCAACACTGAAGCTTTCTTT. Amino acids: CASSDCGPANTEAFF.

This chain links TRBV5-4 with TRBJ1-2; D gene ambiguous. This CDR3 comprises 14 residues. The V end lost 0 bases, the J end lost 6 bases, and 12 bases lay between the germline ends. CDR1 and CDR2 from the germline V gene are SGHNT and YYREEE (reference sequence). This CDR3 is CASSLGDHTDGYTF. DNA of the CDR3: TGTGCCAGCAGCTTGGGTGATCATACCGATGGCTACACCTTC.

The genes are TRBV6-5 and TRBJ1-2, with D unresolved. Germline loops: CDR1 MNHEY, CDR2 SVGAGI. Trimming left V 2 bases short and J 7 bases short, with 20 bases between. The length of the CDR3 is 16 residues. The CDR3 DNA reads TGTGCCAGCAGTTACGACCTCTCCCCCCCGGGGTCTGGCTACACCTTC. As protein: CASSYDLSPPGSGYTF.

The chain is built from TRBV5-6 and TRBJ2-7, with 7 bases lining up with TRBD2. The V gene end was trimmed by 0 bases and the J gene end by 3 bases; junction bases not matched to a gene: 12. The CDR3 has 17 residues. Germline CDR1 is SGHDT and CDR2 is YYEEEE. This chain's CDR3 is CASSLEGGPDWVYEQYF. DNA of the CDR3: TGTGCCAGCAGCTTGGAGGGAGGGCCGGACTGGGTCTACGAGCAGTACTTC. Full variable domain (rest looked up from reference TRBV5-6 and TRBJ2-7): DAGVTQSPTHLIKTRGQQVTLRCSPKSGHDTVSWYQQALGQGPQFIFQYYEEEERQRGNFPDRFSGHQFPNYSSELNVNALLLGDSALYLCASSLEGGPDWVYEQYFGPGTRLTVT.

This clone was detected once. The V and J genes are TRBV4-1 and TRBJ2-1; TRBD2 aligns across 8 bases. This CDR3 region has 17 residues. The germline V gene has CDR1 MGHRA and CDR2 YSYEKL. J lost 7 bases, V lost 8 bases, and 19 bases had no gene match. CDR3 nucleotide sequence: TGCGCCAGCTCGCAGGGATTTAGCGGGGCCGGTCAAAATGAGCAGTTCTTC. Amino acid sequence: CASSQGFSGAGQNEQFF.

This sequence joins TRBV7-3 and TRBJ2-6; D not resolved. The CDR3 is 13 residues long. V lost 5 bases and J lost 4, with 6 bases in between. Germline CDR1 SGHTA, CDR2 FQGTGA. CDR3 region: CASSLAGANVLTF. The CDR3 DNA follows: TGTGCCAGCAGCCTTGCGGGGGCCAACGTCCTGACTTTC.

This chain joins TRBV13 and TRBJ2-7; D may correspond to TRBD1 or TRBD2 (5 bases each). The CDR3 spans 15 residues. Looked up from germline, CDR1 is PRHDT and CDR2 is FYEKMQ (reference sequence). The ends were cut back, 5 bases at V and 4 bases at J, with 18 bases in the middle. DNA of the CDR3: TGTGCCAGCAGCCTAAGGGACCCTGCGGCGTACGAGCAGTACTTC. The encoded protein is CASSLRDPAAYEQYF.

Regarding this clone: Germline is not matched at one junction end, which may reflect a read error. V gene TRBV10-2 combines with J gene TRBJ2-3; TRBD2 matches 12 bases. The length of the CDR3 is 12 residues. The germline V gene has CDR1 WSHSY and CDR2 SAAADI. The CDR3 here is CASSDDPSGGAF. CDR3 in DNA: TGCGCCAGCAGTGACGACCCTAGCGGGGGGGCATTT.

The table lists this clone with a count of one. V is TRBV28 and J is TRBJ1-5; D is unclear. V dropped 5 bases and J dropped 0 bases, with 14 bases sitting between them. CDR3 length: 16 residues. CDR1 and CDR2 (germline): MDHEN, SYDVKM. The CDR3 here is CASSPPTGYSNQPQHF. The CDR3 DNA reads as TGTGCCAGCAGTCCACCGACCGGTTATAGCAATCAGCCCCAGCATTTT.

V gene TRBV11-2 combines with J gene TRBJ2-1; no firm D call. V was shortened by 5 bases and J by 7 bases, with 6 bases between the two germline ends. Germline V lookup: CDR1 SGHAT, CDR2 FQNNGV. The CDR3 spans 11 residues. The CDR3 DNA reads TGTGCCAGCAGCCCCTTTAATGAGCAGTTCTTC. It is translated as CASSPFNEQFF.

This chain connects TRBV2 to TRBJ2-5, with D perhaps matching TRBD1 (5 bases). In germline, CDR1 is SNHLY, CDR2 FYNNEI. This CDR3 is built from 16 residues. Trimming removed 6 bases from V and 0 bases from J, with 17 bases in between. The CDR3, as DNA: TGTGCCAGCAGACGAAATACAGACAGCGACCAAGAGACCCAGTACTTC. It specifies CASRRNTDSDQETQYF.

The V gene is TRBV14, the J gene TRBJ2-5; D may match TRBD1 or TRBD2 (6 bases each). Germline values: CDR1 SGHDN, CDR2 FVKESK. This CDR3 has 14 residues. Between the trimmed V and J ends, which lost 4 bases and 4 bases, there was a span of 13 bases. CDR3 in amino acids: CASSPGGGRETQYF. The CDR3 coding sequence is TGTGCCAGCAGCCCCGGAGGGGGGCGAGAGACCCAGTACTTC.

V gene TRBV5-4 combines with J gene TRBJ2-2; 8 bases are a match to TRBD1. This CDR3 contains 15 residues. Trimming took 4 bases from V and 4 from J; bases not matched to a gene: 6. Germline CDR1 SGHNT, CDR2 YYREEE (reference sequence). The CDR3 region is CASSLRTGTTGELFF. The CDR3 DNA reads TGTGCCAGCAGCCTCCGGACAGGGACCACCGGGGAGCTGTTTTTT.

The chain is built from TRBV28 and TRBJ2-7; a weak D match, TRBD2 (5 bases). CDR3 length: 11 amino acids. The germline gives CDR1 MDHEN, CDR2 SYDVKM. The V end was cut by 11 bases, the J end by 1 base, with 9 bases between. CDR3 coding DNA: TGTGCCTGCGAGGGTTCCTACGAGCAGTACTTC. Protein: CACEGSYEQYF.

For this clone: Germline and junction disagree at one end, which may indicate a read error. The chain has TRBV5-4 and TRBJ1-1, with unresolved D. The CDR3 extends over 11 amino acids. The V gene's germline CDR1 is SGHNT and CDR2 YYREEE (reference sequence). The CDR3 DNA reads as TGTGCCAGCAGCTTCAACAGTGAAGCTTTCTTT. This translates into CASSFNSEAFF.